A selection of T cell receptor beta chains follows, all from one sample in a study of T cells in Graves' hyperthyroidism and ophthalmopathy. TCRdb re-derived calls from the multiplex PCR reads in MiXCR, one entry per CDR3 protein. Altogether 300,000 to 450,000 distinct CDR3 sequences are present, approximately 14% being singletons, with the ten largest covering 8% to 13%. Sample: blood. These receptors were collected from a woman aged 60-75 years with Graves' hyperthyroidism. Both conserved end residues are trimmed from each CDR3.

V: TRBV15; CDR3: ATSRALNSPLH
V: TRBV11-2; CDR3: ASRRVPGNTIY
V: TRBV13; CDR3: ASSRRTGELF
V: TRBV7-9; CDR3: ASSFPSTNIQY
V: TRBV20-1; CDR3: SAPLPGRAYNEQF
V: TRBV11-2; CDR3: ASSLGPGSYEQY
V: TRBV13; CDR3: ASSRQWAGTDTQY
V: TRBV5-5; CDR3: ASSLRREDTQY
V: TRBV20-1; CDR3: SAIVSVSGNQPQH
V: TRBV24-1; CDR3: ATSDLGGGDSNTEAF
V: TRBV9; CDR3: ASRGPQNTGELF
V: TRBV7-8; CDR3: ASSQGRHQETQY
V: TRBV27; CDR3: ASSPKYRAYTYEQY
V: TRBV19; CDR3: ASSSSTGGNTEAF
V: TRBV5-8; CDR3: ASSPRTLTYEQY
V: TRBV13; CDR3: ASSLTSGRSTDTQY
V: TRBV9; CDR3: ASSVGAPYTEAF
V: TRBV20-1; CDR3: SAPWIGDNEQY
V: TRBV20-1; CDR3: SASPVLSHEKLF
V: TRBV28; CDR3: ASSSGTGEGYT
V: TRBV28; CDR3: ASSSGTSDYEQY
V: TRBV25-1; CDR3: ASSEYFTRELDNEQF
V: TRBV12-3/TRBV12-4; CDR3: ASTLQGYHGYT
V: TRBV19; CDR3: ASKIEGAQYNEQF
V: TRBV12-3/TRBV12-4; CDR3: ASSLYRRNQPQH
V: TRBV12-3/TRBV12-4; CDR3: ASSQTEISNQPQH
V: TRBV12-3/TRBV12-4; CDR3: ASSPLSGGTDTQY
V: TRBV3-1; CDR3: ASTSRYERVAF
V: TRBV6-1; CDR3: ASSEDLLAGGYNEQF
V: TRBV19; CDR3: ASSMATGSGRAPYNEQF
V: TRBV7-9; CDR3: ASSPGTDSTTQY
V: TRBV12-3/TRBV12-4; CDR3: ASSARTVGGNTIY
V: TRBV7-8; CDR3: ASSKGPGQKYQETQY
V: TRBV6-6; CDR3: ASSYGTSGPYEQY
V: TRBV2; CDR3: ASSEATLQGFPYEQY
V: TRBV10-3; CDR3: AISEYAGTQTYEQY
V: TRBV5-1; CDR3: ASSPSLAGGSYNEQF
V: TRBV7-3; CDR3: ASSGGGGTEAF
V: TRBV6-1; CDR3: AILSGISTDTQY
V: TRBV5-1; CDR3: ASSLTSGDEQY